The clone carrying this T cell receptor beta chain has ten or more counts. The data belong to a study of human T cells and chemical hapten exposure. In the study overall: The patients were mostly female; they had alopecia areata, totalis or universalis.

Time point noted: patch test 2, 6 weeks after DPC sensitization. Treatment denoted: therapeutic diphenylcyclopropenone sensitization with weekly scalp DPC. Single cDNA molecules in the library carried unique molecular identifiers attached during preparation. TCRdb used MiXCR to reprocess the RACE reads, holding one entry per CDR3 protein. This sample has more than 85,000 distinct CDR3 sequences, with about a tenth found just once. V shed 1 base and J shed 11 bases, with 11 bases lying between them. Germline V gene sequence: CDR1 SGHTA, CDR2 FQGNSA. The CDR3 consists of 12 residues. This specimen consisted of whole blood, obtained in connection with sensitization to the hapten diphenylcyclopropenone (DPC). The sequence came from a middle-aged woman with alopecia areata. Some clones in this sample may be carry-over from other donors' samples. The V gene is TRBV7-2, the J gene TRBJ1-1; no clear D gene. The CDR3 protein is CASSLVGGVAFF. CDR3 bases: TGTGCCAGCAGCTTAGTCGGTGGAGTGGCTTTCTTT.